These 24 T cell receptor beta chains share one sample of origin, sequenced in a study of beta chain features in type 1 diabetes. The investigators reverse transcribed all of the isolated RNA, so they sequenced expressed TCRB transcripts. This table comes from immunoSEQ multiplex PCR, and its TCRdb copy is limited to in-frame clones, with some not included. Of fewer than 350,000 clones listed, roughly a fifth are singletons. Sequenced material: naive CD4+ T cells from blood. These receptors all come from a woman under 30 in good health.

The DNA for the CDR3 is TGTGCCAGCAGCTTAGACGGCAGGGACACCGGGGAGCTGTTTTTT. Its protein is CASSLDGRDTGELFF. The chain couples TRBV7-9 to TRBJ2-2; D might be TRBD1 (5 bases). The germline V and J ends were trimmed by 1 base and 3 bases, with 9 bases remaining between them. CDR1 and CDR2 (germline): SEHNR, FQNEAQ (reference sequence). The CDR3 extends over 15 amino acids.

Turning to this clone: The same CDR3 is also encoded by other DNA sequences in this sample. The chain links TRBV6-5 to TRBJ1-2; the D is unclear. V dropped 4 bases and J dropped 4 bases, with 4 bases sitting between them. Germline V gene data show CDR1 as MNHEY and CDR2 as SVGAGI. This CDR3 is 11 amino acids long. CDR3 sequence: CASSSGYGYTF. The CDR3 nucleotides read TGTGCCAGCAGTTCGGGCTATGGCTACACCTTC.

The V call is TRBV7-2, the J call TRBJ2-3, with 10 bases that match TRBD2. V lost 5 bases and J lost 0; bases outside the gene matches: 11. The CDR3 length is 18 residues. Germline V gives CDR1 SGHTA, CDR2 FQGNSA. The CDR3 spells CASSQLWSGGASTDTQYF. CDR3 nucleotide sequence: TGTGCCAGCAGCCAGCTATGGAGCGGGGGGGCTAGCACAGATACGCAGTATTTT.

This clone showed up just a few times. The chain uses TRBV19 and TRBJ1-3, with TRBD1 identical over 7 bases. Germline assignment: CDR1 LNHDA and CDR2 SQIVND (reference sequence). With V trimmed by 6 bases and J by 0 bases, 11 bases remained unmatched. The CDR3 contains 17 residues. The DNA for the CDR3 is TGTGCCAGTAGAAACCTCGGACAGGCATTCTCTGGAAACACCATATATTTT. Amino acid sequence: CASRNLGQAFSGNTIYF.

The rearrangement uses TRBV29-1 and TRBJ2-1; 10 bases line up with TRBD2. The CDR3 runs 12 residues. Germline lookup yields CDR1 SQVTM and CDR2 ANQGSEA. Unmatched junction bases numbered 2, after V lost 7 bases and J lost 5 bases. CDR3 loop: CSGGLADNEQFF. For the CDR3, the DNA is TGCAGCGGCGGACTAGCGGACAATGAGCAGTTCTTC.

The chain recombines TRBV9 with TRBJ2-1; TRBD2 matches at 7 bases. From germline, CDR1 is SGDLS and CDR2 YYNGEE. V lost 4 bases, J lost 6 bases, and 7 bases stayed unmatched. This CDR3 has 14 residues. CDR3 in amino acids: CASSPQLASNEQFF. Here the CDR3 DNA reads TGTGCCAGCAGCCCACAACTAGCGAGCAATGAGCAGTTCTTC.

CDR3 sequence: CASSTTSGTSYNEQFF. In DNA, the CDR3 is TGTGCCAGTAGTACGACTAGCGGGACCTCCTACAATGAGCAGTTCTTC. V usage is TRBV19 and J usage is TRBJ2-1; TRBD2 aligns across 11 bases. V trimming: 4 bases; J trimming: 0 bases; junction bases outside the gene matches: 2. This CDR3 spans 16 amino acids. The germline V gene has CDR1 LNHDA and CDR2 SQIVND (reference sequence).

The chain carries TRBV7-9 and TRBJ1-1; D gene uncertain. This CDR3 spans 13 amino acids. Germline loops: CDR1 SEHNR, CDR2 FQNEAQ (reference sequence). V was trimmed by 2 bases and J by 1 base, leaving 5 bases between them. The CDR3 coding sequence is TGTGCCAGCAGCTTATCACAGAACACTGAAGCTTTCTTT. Translating it yields CASSLSQNTEAFF.

V gene TRBV30 combines with J gene TRBJ2-1, with 7 nucleotides matching TRBD1. Germline V gene lookup returns CDR1 GTSNPN and CDR2 SVGIG (reference sequence). The CDR3 has 14 amino acids. The V segment lost 6 bases and the J segment 4 bases; nucleotides outside the gene matches: 9. The CDR3 loop is CACLPGQSYNEQFF. The DNA for the CDR3 is TGTGCCTGCCTTCCGGGACAGAGTTACAATGAGCAGTTCTTC.

V is TRBV4-3 and J is TRBJ2-1, with TRBD1 matching over 7 bases. The CDR3 covers 13 residues. Germline V gene data show CDR1 as LGHNA and CDR2 as YSLEER. V shed 6 bases, J shed 5 bases, and the junction held 4 bases outside the gene matches. This CDR3 is CASSGTVDNEQFF. The CDR3 bases are TGCGCCAGCAGTGGGACAGTTGACAATGAGCAGTTCTTC.

This clone was counted between two and nine times. The chain links TRBV5-1 to TRBJ2-3; 10 positions agree with TRBD2. This CDR3 is 15 amino acids long. The ends lost 0 bases at V and 5 bases at J; junction bases unmatched: 3. Per the germline V gene, CDR1 is SGHRS and CDR2 is YFSETQ. CDR3 nucleotide sequence: TGCGCCAGCAGCTTGGAGCGGGGGGGGATAGATACGCAGTATTTT. Residues: CASSLERGGIDTQYF.

A few counts support this clone. The rearrangement uses TRBV7-9 and TRBJ2-7; D is unresolved. Per germline, CDR1 SEHNR and CDR2 FQNEAQ (reference sequence). V was shortened by 1 base and J by 6 bases, with 4 bases between the two germline ends. The CDR3 consists of 11 residues. The CDR3 loop is CASSLGAEQYF. CDR3 coding DNA: TGTGCCAGCAGCTTAGGGGCCGAGCAGTACTTC.

The chain is built from TRBV9 and TRBJ2-2; 7 bases fit TRBD2. From germline, CDR1 is SGDLS and CDR2 YYNGEE. Trimming took 4 bases from V and 6 from J; bases not matched to a gene: 9. This CDR3 is built from 15 residues. Written as DNA, the CDR3 is TGTGCCAGCAGCCTGTCTGCGGGAGCCCCCGGGGAGCTGTTTTTT. This codes for CASSLSAGAPGELFF.

This clone was seen a handful of times. The gene calls are TRBV5-1 and TRBJ1-2; tentatively, D is TRBD1 (6 bases). Trimming took 4 bases from V and 4 from J, leaving 23 bases between them. The CDR3 totals 17 residues. Germline V gene data show CDR1 as SGHRS and CDR2 as YFSETQ. Here the CDR3 reads CASSVRTGHPGIYGYTF. The DNA for the CDR3 is TGCGCCAGCAGCGTGCGAACGGGACACCCCGGCATCTATGGCTACACCTTC.

The J gene is TRBJ2-7, the V gene TRBV14; D is perhaps TRBD2 (5 bases). Trimming left V 4 bases short and J 0 bases short, with 7 bases between. CDR3 length equals 13 residues. Germline CDR1 is SGHDN and CDR2 is FVKESK. In nucleotides, the CDR3 is TGTGCCAGCAGCCGAGGGATCTCCTACGAGCAGTACTTC. Protein: CASSRGISYEQYF.

This clone has just a few counts. The chain has TRBV29-1 and TRBJ2-1, with TRBD2 as a possible D gene (7 bases). Per the germline V gene, CDR1 is SQVTM and CDR2 is ANQGSEA. The CDR3 length is 15 residues. Trimming shortened V by 6 bases and J by 4 bases, and 19 bases separated the two germline ends. The CDR3 sequence is CSVPGRGLRYNEQFF. CDR3 nucleotide sequence: TGCAGCGTCCCGGGGAGGGGGTTGAGGTACAATGAGCAGTTCTTC.

The chain uses TRBV21-1 and TRBJ2-5; the table's D gene call, TRBD2, was not cross checked with the DNA. TRBV21-1 is described as a pseudogene. This CDR3 is 17 amino acids long. The CDR3 reads CASSKGPRVALQETQYF. The CDR3 DNA reads TGTGCCAGCAGCAAAGGACCCCGGGTAGCGCTACAAGAGACCCAGTACTTC.

The chain combines TRBV7-2 with TRBJ2-2, with 7 positions matching TRBD1. Germline-derived CDR1 and CDR2 are SGHTA and FQGNSA. Trimming removed 5 bases from V and 1 base from J; junction bases left unmatched: 7. The CDR3 length is 16 residues. The CDR3 sequence is CASSLDRDLNTGELFF. The CDR3 DNA follows: TGTGCCAGCAGCCTCGACAGGGATTTGAACACCGGGGAGCTGTTTTTT.

This clone has just a few counts. This chain connects TRBV12-5 to TRBJ2-3, with D unclear. V was pared by 0 bases and J by 1 base, with 5 bases between. Germline V lookup: CDR1 LGHNT, CDR2 FRNRAP. This CDR3 has 14 amino acids. This chain's CDR3 is CASGLVAGTDTQYF. In nucleotides, the CDR3 is TGTGCTAGTGGTTTGGTCGCGGGCACAGATACGCAGTATTTT.

This clone was seen a handful of times. Here the CDR3 reads CASSDKTGWSSGANVLTF. The CDR3 bases are TGTGCCAGCTCAGATAAGACAGGGTGGAGCTCTGGGGCCAACGTCCTGACTTTC. The chain employs TRBV18 and TRBJ2-6; TRBD1 matches 7 bases. In germline, CDR1 is KGHSH, CDR2 LQKENI. Trimming cost V 5 bases and J 0 bases; bases outside gene matches: 10. The CDR3 loop spans 18 amino acids.

V and J are TRBV4-1 and TRBJ2-1; 16 positions agree with TRBD2. Germline trimming cut 3 bases from V and 15 bases from J; bases unmatched to any gene: 23. The CDR3 totals 20 residues. The germline gives CDR1 MGHRA, CDR2 YSYEKL. CDR3 sequence reads: CASSHPGTSGRARMVADRFF. The CDR3 region has the DNA TGCGCCAGCAGCCATCCCGGGACTAGCGGGAGGGCTCGTATGGTAGCGGACAGGTTCTTC.

The J gene is TRBJ1-4, the V gene TRBV5-1; possibly TRBD1 for D (5 bases). Germline loops: CDR1 SGHRS, CDR2 YFSETQ. CDR3 length equals 14 residues. Trimming left V 0 bases short and J 11 bases short, with 14 bases between. CDR3 sequence (DNA): TGCGCCAGCAGCTTGGGTGGACAAGGGATCAAACTGTTTTTT. This encodes CASSLGGQGIKLFF.

This clone was recorded a few times. Within the sample, other DNA sequences also encode this same CDR3. The chain uses TRBV18 and TRBJ1-5; 8 bases agree with TRBD1. Germline CDR1 KGHSH, CDR2 LQKENI. With V trimmed by 6 bases and J by 1 base, 5 bases remained unmatched. The CDR3 covers 15 residues. CDR3 bases: TGTGCCAGCTCTCCGGACAGGGCGAGCAATCAGCCCCAGCATTTT. Translated: CASSPDRASNQPQHF.

This clone was counted between two and nine times. CDR3 region: CASSLVDGGLDEQFF. For the CDR3, the DNA is TGCGCCAGCAGCTTGGTTGATGGAGGTTTGGATGAGCAGTTCTTC. The gene calls are TRBV5-1 and TRBJ2-1, with a tentative D call TRBD2 (5 bases). CDR3 size: 15 residues. Trimming cost V 0 bases and J 8 bases, with 15 bases left between them. Looked up from germline, CDR1 is SGHRS and CDR2 is YFSETQ.